Shown below are 8 T cell receptor beta chains from a single sample sequenced in a study of beta chain features in type 1 diabetes. Study-level findings and limits: There was a moderate but significant shortening of TCRB CDR3s in all four CD4+ subsets of Type 1 diabetes patients.

TCRB transcripts that were expressed got sequenced, as all of the isolated RNA had been reverse transcribed. TCRdb's copy holds only in-frame clones and misses some; the assay was immunoSEQ multiplex PCR. Of about 700,000 clones in the sample, under 15% were seen once. For these receptors, no antigen is known. The sequencing sample was made of naive CD4+ T cells from blood. These receptors originate from a man younger than 35 with type 1 diabetes.

The chain joins TRBV29-1 to TRBJ2-5; D is possibly TRBD1 (6 bases). Germline V gene sequence: CDR1 SQVTM, CDR2 ANQGSEA. Trimming pared 7 bases from V and 0 bases from J, leaving 12 bases between. The CDR3 contains 13 residues. The CDR3 DNA follows: TGCAGCGCGTTAAGGGACAACCAAGAGACCCAGTACTTC. Protein product: CSALRDNQETQYF.

The V and J genes are TRBV6-4 and TRBJ1-1; D is ambiguous. The CDR3 is made up of 13 amino acids. The V gene's germline CDR1 is MRHNA and CDR2 SNTAGT. V was shortened by 4 bases and J by 0 bases, with 6 bases between the two germline ends. The CDR3, as DNA: TGTGCCAGCAGTGTTACGCTGAACACTGAAGCTTTCTTT. Amino acids: CASSVTLNTEAFF.

Only a few counts were recorded for this clone. The CDR3 spells CASSLGFEGDEQFF. The DNA for the CDR3 is TGTGCCAGCAGCTTAGGATTCGAAGGCGATGAGCAGTTCTTC. The chain recombines TRBV7-9 with TRBJ2-1; D remains ambiguous. This CDR3 contains 14 residues. Germline V lookup: CDR1 SEHNR, CDR2 FQNEAQ (reference sequence). The ends were cut back, 1 base at V and 8 bases at J, with 12 bases in the middle.

The chain has TRBV6-6 and TRBJ1-1; D unclear. Germline assignment: CDR1 MNHNY and CDR2 SVGAGI (reference sequence). V was trimmed by 2 bases and J by 0 bases, leaving 7 bases between them. There are 14 residues in the CDR3. DNA of the CDR3: TGTGCCAGCAGTTACCCGGGAATGAACACTGAAGCTTTCTTT. Protein sequence: CASSYPGMNTEAFF.

There are a few counts of this clone. V is TRBV2 and J is TRBJ2-1; D is undetermined. The V gene lost 4 bases and the J gene lost 0 bases, with 7 bases spanning the gap. The CDR3 is made up of 14 amino acids. Germline V gene data show CDR1 as SNHLY and CDR2 as FYNNEI. CDR3: CASSAESSYNEQFF. CDR3 in DNA: TGTGCCAGCAGTGCGGAAAGCTCCTACAATGAGCAGTTCTTC.

CDR3 coding DNA: TGTGCCAGCAGCATACTGACAGGGGGCCTAGCTGAAGCTTTCTTT. This translates into CASSILTGGLAEAFF. This chain uses TRBV11-2 with TRBJ1-1, with 10 bases lining up with TRBD1. The junction had 9 bases not matched to a gene; V was cut back by 5 bases and J by 6 bases. This CDR3 region has 15 residues. Germline CDR1 SGHAT, CDR2 FQNNGV.

In regard to this clone: One junction end does not reproduce the germline sequence, and a read error may be involved. V usage is TRBV30 and J usage is TRBJ1-1; D ambiguous. There are 11 residues in the CDR3. Germline loops: CDR1 GTSNPN, CDR2 SVGIG (reference sequence). The CDR3 DNA sequence: TGTGCCTGGAGTGGGCAGTATGAAGCTCTCTTT. Amino acids: CAWSGQYEALF.

The chain joins TRBV4-1 to TRBJ1-5; 10 nucleotides agree with TRBD1. The CDR3 covers 17 residues. Losses at the gene ends were 0 bases for V and 2 bases for J; bases not matched to a gene: 4. Germline assignment: CDR1 MGHRA and CDR2 YSYEKL. The CDR3 spells CASSQEGGTGGNQPQHF. The CDR3 region has the DNA TGCGCCAGCAGCCAAGAGGGCGGGACAGGGGGCAATCAGCCCCAGCATTTT.